This T cell receptor beta chain appears in the sequencing data of a study of T-cell reconstitution after alpha-beta-depleted transplantation in children. The table lists this clonotype with many counts. Preparation of the TCRbeta library was carried out with unique molecular identifiers. MiXCR, run by TCRdb on the PCR reads, gives a single entry per CDR3 protein. The sample includes around 240,000 distinct CDR3 sequences, about 8.8% of them seen just once. The sequencing used PBMCs from the stem cell graft donor, collected from the stem cell graft. This TCR was sampled from a human donor who donated a stem cell graft to a child with SCID.

The CDR3 protein is CASSPPTVNYGYTF. The CDR3 DNA is TGTGCCAGCTCCCCCCCGACAGTAAACTATGGCTACACCTTC. J is TRBJ1-2 and V is TRBV18; TRBD1 might be the D (5 bases). The CDR3 is 14 residues long. Trimming cost V 6 bases and J 2 bases, with 13 bases left between them. Germline CDR1 is KGHSH and CDR2 is LQKENI. The variable domain in full, completed from reference TRBV18 and TRBJ1-2, reads NAGVMQNPRHLVRRRGQEARLRCSPMKGHSHVYWYRQLPEEGLKFMVYLQKENIIDESGMPKERFSAEFPKEGPSILRIQQVVRGDSAAYFCASSPPTVNYGYTFGSGTRLTVV.